These 2 T cell receptor beta chains originate from one sample sequenced in a study of T cell repertoires in cytomegalovirus infection. From the reads, TCRdb called clonotypes with MiXCR, one entry per CDR3 protein. Of 680,000 or so distinct CDR3 sequences listed, about 40% were seen once; the top ten hold about 2.8%. Material for sequencing was PBMCs. All receptors derive from a human donor in good health (CMV status not recorded). Some clones in this sample may be carry-over from other donors' samples.

V is TRBV28 and J is TRBJ2-1; no clear D gene. The germline V gene encodes CDR1 MDHEN and CDR2 SYDVKM. The CDR3 loop spans 12 amino acids. V lost 5 bases and J 4 bases, leaving 6 bases between the germline ends. The CDR3 spells CASSKRYNEQFF. CDR3 bases: TGTGCCAGCAGTAAACGGTACAATGAGCAGTTCTTC.

This chain links TRBV7-2 with TRBJ1-1, with D unresolved. Trimming shortened V by 6 bases and J by 0 bases, and 14 bases separated the two germline ends. The CDR3 runs 15 residues. Looked up from germline, CDR1 is SGHTA and CDR2 is FQGNSA. The CDR3 loop reads CASRFWSEMNTEAFF. Here the CDR3 DNA reads TGTGCCAGCAGGTTTTGGTCAGAAATGAACACTGAAGCTTTCTTT.